This note documents a single T cell receptor beta chain sequence. No antigen is known for it. The data belong to a study of T cell responses to AZD1222 COVID-19 vaccine. This table comes from immunoSEQ multiplex PCR, and its TCRdb copy is limited to in-frame clones, with some not included. The table has 150,000 to 170,000 clones, about nine tenths seen once. Study findings and constraints: The study found vaccine-associated CD4 TCRs spanning spike, dominant at 160-218 and 743-854. No day 14 peak samples; only post-peak repertoires were characterized. Nearly half of spike-specific TCRs reportedly go after variant regions that carry no mutations.

CDR1 is SGDLS and CDR2 is YYNGEE in the germline V gene. CDR3 length equals 13 residues. The V gene lost 3 bases and the J gene lost 6 bases, with 9 bases spanning the gap. This TCR was sampled from an adult in good health. The chain carries TRBV9 and TRBJ2-2; D ambiguous. The material sequenced was peripheral blood, taken on day 0 of AZD1222 vaccination. CDR3 residues: CASSDRQPGELFF. The CDR3 nucleotides are TGTGCCAGCAGCGACCGTCAGCCCGGGGAGCTGTTTTTT. Combining the CDR3 with reference TRBV9 and TRBJ2-2 gives the whole variable domain DSGVTQTPKHLITATGQRVTLRCSPRSGDLSVYWYQQSLDQGLQFLIQYYNGEERAKGNILERFSAQQFPDLHSELNLSSLELGDSALYFCASSDRQPGELFFGEGSRLTVL.